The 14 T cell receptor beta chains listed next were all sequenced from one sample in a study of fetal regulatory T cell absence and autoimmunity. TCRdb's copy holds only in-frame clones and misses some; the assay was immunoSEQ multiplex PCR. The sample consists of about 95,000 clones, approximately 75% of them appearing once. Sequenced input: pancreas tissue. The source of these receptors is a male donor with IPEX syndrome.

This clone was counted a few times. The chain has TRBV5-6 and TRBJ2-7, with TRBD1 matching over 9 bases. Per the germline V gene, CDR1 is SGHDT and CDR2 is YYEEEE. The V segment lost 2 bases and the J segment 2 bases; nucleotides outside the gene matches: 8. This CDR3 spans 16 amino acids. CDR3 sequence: CASSFYGQGRTYEQYF. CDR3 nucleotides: TGTGCCAGCAGCTTCTACGGACAGGGGAGGACCTACGAGCAGTACTTC.

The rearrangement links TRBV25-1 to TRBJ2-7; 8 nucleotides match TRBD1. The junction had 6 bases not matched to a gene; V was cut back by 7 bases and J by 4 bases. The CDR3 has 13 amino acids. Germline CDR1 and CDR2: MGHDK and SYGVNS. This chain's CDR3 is CASIGQGLYEQYF. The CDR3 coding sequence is TGTGCCAGCATCGGACAGGGACTTTACGAGCAGTACTTC.

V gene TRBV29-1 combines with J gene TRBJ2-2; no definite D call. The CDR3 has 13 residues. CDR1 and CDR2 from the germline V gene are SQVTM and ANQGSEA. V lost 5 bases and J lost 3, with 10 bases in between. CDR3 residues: CSVIRGHTGELFF. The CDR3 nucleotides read TGCAGCGTTATAAGAGGACACACCGGGGAGCTGTTTTTT.

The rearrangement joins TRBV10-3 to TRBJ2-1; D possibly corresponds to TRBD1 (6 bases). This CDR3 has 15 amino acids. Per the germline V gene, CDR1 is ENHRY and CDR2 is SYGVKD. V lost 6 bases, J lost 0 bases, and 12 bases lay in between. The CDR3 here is CAIRQGLSSYNEQFF. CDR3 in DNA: TGTGCCATCAGACAGGGTCTCAGCTCCTACAATGAGCAGTTCTTC.

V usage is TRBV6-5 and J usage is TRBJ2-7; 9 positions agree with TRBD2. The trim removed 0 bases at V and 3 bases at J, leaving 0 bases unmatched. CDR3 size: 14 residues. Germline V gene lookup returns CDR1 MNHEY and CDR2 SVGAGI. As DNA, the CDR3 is TGTGCCAGCAGTTACTCGCGGGGGGGCTACGAGCAGTACTTC. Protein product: CASSYSRGGYEQYF.

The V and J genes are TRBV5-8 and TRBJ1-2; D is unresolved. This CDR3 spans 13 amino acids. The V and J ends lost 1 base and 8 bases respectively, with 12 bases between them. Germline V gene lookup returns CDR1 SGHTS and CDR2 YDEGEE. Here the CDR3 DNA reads TGTGCCAGCAGCTTGTGGGGTATGGAAGGCTACACCTTC. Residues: CASSLWGMEGYTF. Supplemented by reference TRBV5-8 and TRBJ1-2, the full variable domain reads EAGVTQSPTHLIKTRGQQATLRCSPISGHTSVYWYQQALGLGLQFLLWYDEGEERNRGNFPPRFSGRQFPNYSSELNVNALELEDSALYLCASSLWGMEGYTFGSGTRLTVV.

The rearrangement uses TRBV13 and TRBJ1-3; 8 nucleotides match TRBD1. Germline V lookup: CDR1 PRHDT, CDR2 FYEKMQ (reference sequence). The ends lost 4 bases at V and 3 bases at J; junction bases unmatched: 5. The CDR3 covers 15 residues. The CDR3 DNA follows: TGTGCCAGCAGCTACTGGACAGGGTTTGGAAACACCATATATTTT. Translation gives CASSYWTGFGNTIYF.

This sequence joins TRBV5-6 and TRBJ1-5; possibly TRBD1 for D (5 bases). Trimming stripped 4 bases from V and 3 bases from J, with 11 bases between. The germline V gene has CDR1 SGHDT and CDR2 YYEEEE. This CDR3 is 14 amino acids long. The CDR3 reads CASSRGGANQPQHF. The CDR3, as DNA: TGTGCCAGCAGCCGCGGAGGGGCCAATCAGCCCCAGCATTTT.

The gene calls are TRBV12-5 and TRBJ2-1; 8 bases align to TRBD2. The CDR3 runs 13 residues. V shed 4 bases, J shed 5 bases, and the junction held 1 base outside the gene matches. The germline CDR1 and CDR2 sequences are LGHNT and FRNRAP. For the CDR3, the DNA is TGTGCTAGTGGTTGGCGGGGGGACAATGAGCAGTTCTTC. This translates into CASGWRGDNEQFF.

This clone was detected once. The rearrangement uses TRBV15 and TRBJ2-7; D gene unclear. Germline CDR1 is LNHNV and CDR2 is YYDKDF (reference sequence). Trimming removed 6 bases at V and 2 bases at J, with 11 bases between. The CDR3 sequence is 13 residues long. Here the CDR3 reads CATRTTLTYEQYF. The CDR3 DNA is TGTGCCACCAGGACAACCCTTACCTACGAGCAGTACTTC. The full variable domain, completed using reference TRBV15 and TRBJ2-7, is DAMVIQNPRYQVTQFGKPVTLSCSQTLNHNVMYWYQQKSSQAPKLLFHYYDKDFNNEADTPDNFQSRRPNTSFCFLDIRSPGLGDTAMYLCATRTTLTYEQYFGPGTRLTVT.

In DNA form, the CDR3 reads TGCGCCAGCAGCTTGAATCCGGGATTAAAAGAGACCCAGTACTTC. Its translation: CASSLNPGLKETQYF. The chain links TRBV5-1 to TRBJ2-5; a weak D match, TRBD2 (5 bases). CDR1 is SGHRS, CDR2 YFSETQ, per germline. The CDR3 has 15 residues. V gave up 1 base and J gave up 3 bases, with 13 bases separating them.

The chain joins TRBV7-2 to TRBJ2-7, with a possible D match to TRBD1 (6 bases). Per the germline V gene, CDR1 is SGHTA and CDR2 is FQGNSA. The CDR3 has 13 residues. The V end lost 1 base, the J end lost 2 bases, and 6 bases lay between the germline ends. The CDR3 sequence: CASSLGTAYEQYF. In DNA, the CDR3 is TGTGCCAGCAGCTTAGGGACAGCCTACGAGCAGTACTTC.

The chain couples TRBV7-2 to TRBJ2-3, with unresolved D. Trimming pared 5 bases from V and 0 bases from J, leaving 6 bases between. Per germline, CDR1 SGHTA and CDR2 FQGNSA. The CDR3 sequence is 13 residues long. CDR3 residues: CASSRSSTDTQYF. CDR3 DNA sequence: TGTGCCAGCAGCCGATCTAGCACAGATACGCAGTATTTT.

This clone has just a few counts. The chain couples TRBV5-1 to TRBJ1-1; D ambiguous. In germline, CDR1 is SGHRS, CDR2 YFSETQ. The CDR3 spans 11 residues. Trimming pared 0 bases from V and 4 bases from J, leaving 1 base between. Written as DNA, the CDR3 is TGCGCCAGCAGCTTGGGCACTGAAGCTTTCTTT. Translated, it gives CASSLGTEAFF. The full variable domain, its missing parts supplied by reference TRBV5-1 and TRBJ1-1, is KAGVTQTPRYLIKTRGQQVTLSCSPISGHRSVSWYQQTPGQGLQFLFEYFSETQRNKGNFPGRFSGRQFSNSRSEMNVSTLELGDSALYLCASSLGTEAFFGQGTRLTVV.